What follows describes a single T cell receptor beta chain. Its antigen is undetermined. The data were taken from a study of T cells after yellow fever vaccination. TCRdb independently ran MiXCR on the 5' RACE reads; one entry per CDR3 protein. The table shows about 58,000 distinct CDR3 sequences, with approximately 6.5% occurring only once. In germline, CDR1 is SEHNR, CDR2 FQNEAQ (reference sequence). Trimming removed 5 bases at V and 5 bases at J, with 21 bases between. The CDR3 is 16 residues long. Study results and caveats: The secondary response was weaker, and its peak arrived faster, on day 5 versus 15.

The V and J genes are TRBV7-9 and TRBJ1-1; a possible D gene is TRBD1 (5 bases). The sample in question was CD8+ T cells sorted from PBMCs, obtained on the day of the first yellow fever vaccination. The receptor was derived from a man aged 18 to 30 who received the YFV17D yellow fever vaccine. CDR3 nucleotides: TGTGCCAGCAGCCCCCTACGCGGGCAGGGAAGTACTGAAGCTTTCTTT. Protein product: CASSPLRGQGSTEAFF.